This TCR beta chain originates from a study of cytomegalovirus exposure and HLA in healthy donors. With 60 Vbeta and 13 Jbeta primers, the PCR was carried out. Libraries were prepared by immunoSEQ multiplex PCR; TCRdb keeps only in-frame clonotypes and omits some of them. The data contain 130,000 or so clones, 70% to 85% of them seen just once; the ten biggest clones take up 2.5% to 3%. This CDR3 is built from 16 residues. With 2 bases removed from V and 0 bases from J, the gap between germline ends came to 10 bases. In germline, CDR1 is KGHSH, CDR2 LQKENI. This chain links TRBV18 with TRBJ2-2, with D perhaps TRBD2 (6 bases). The sequence came from a woman aged 18-29 years in good health and CMV-seropositive. Sequencing used PBMCs. CDR3 sequence reads: CASSPSGGSNTGELFF. CDR3 DNA sequence: TGTGCCAGCTCACCATCTGGAGGGTCGAACACCGGGGAGCTGTTTTTT.